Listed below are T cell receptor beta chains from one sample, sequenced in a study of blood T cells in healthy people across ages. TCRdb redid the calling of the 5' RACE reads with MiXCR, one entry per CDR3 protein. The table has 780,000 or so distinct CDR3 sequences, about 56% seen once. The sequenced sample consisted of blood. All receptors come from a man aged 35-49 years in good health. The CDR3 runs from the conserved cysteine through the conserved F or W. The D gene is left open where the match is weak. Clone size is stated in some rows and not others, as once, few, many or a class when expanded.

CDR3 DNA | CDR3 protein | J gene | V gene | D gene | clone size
TGTGCCATCAGTGGCCGACTAGTGGGACCATCCTACGAGCAGTACTTC | CAISGRLVGPSYEQYF | TRBJ2-7 | TRBV10-3 | NA | NA
TGTGCCAGCAGCTTAGCGGCGGGAATGGAAAATTCACCCCTCCACTTT | CASSLAAGMENSPLHF | TRBJ1-6 | TRBV7-2 | NA | NA
TGCAGTGCTAGAGATGCGGCGGGAGTGGGGGAGACCCAGTACTTC | CSARDAAGVGETQYF | TRBJ2-5 | TRBV20-1 | TRBD2 | NA
TGTGCCACCAGCAGAGATAAGGGACATCAGCCCCAGCATTTT | CATSRDKGHQPQHF | TRBJ1-5 | TRBV15 | NA | many
TGCAGCGTTGGAAGGGGGCATGTTGAGCAGTTCTTC | CSVGRGHVEQFF | TRBJ2-1 | TRBV29-1 | TRBD1 | NA
TGTGCCAGCAGCCCCGGACAGGGGGAGCTGCACACTGAAGCTTTCTTT | CASSPGQGELHTEAFF | TRBJ1-1 | TRBV7-6 | TRBD1 | NA
TGTGCCAGCAGTCCCAGGGGGAACGCCAAAGAGACCCAGTACTTC | CASSPRGNAKETQYF | TRBJ2-5 | TRBV6-6 | TRBD1 | NA
TGTGCCAGCAGCTTAGAGTTCCCAGGGGAAGACATTCAGTACTTC | CASSLEFPGEDIQYF | TRBJ2-4 | TRBV7-9 | NA | NA
TGCGCCAGCAGCCAAGACCGGGCCTCCATAGATACGCAGTATTTT | CASSQDRASIDTQYF | TRBJ2-3 | TRBV4-3 | NA | NA
TGTGCCAGCAGCCTCGGCTTCTCGGGGTATGGCTACACCTTC | CASSLGFSGYGYTF | TRBJ1-2 | TRBV28 | NA | NA
TGTGCCACCAGTGATTATAATCAGCAAGAGACCCAGTACTTC | CATSDYNQQETQYF | TRBJ2-5 | TRBV24-1 | NA | few
TGTGCCAGCAGCCAAGTTACAGCGGGAGGCCTTTCGTCGCAGTATTTT | CASSQVTAGGLSSQYF | TRBJ2-3 | TRBV4-2 | TRBD2 | few
TGCAGCGTTAGACAGGGGGAGGGATCACCCCTCCACTTT | CSVRQGEGSPLHF | TRBJ1-6 | TRBV29-1 | TRBD1 | NA
TGTGCCTCCGGAAGGGGTGGATCAACTAATGAAAAACTGTTTTTT | CASGRGGSTNEKLFF | TRBJ1-4 | TRBV28 | NA | NA
TGTGCCAGCAGCTCCCTCCCAGCGGGGGGCGGGGGTGAGCAGTTCTTC | CASSSLPAGGGGEQFF | TRBJ2-1 | TRBV7-2 | TRBD2 | NA
TGTGCCAGCAGCGCGGGGGGCCGTGCTAGCACAGATACGCAGTATTTT | CASSAGGRASTDTQYF | TRBJ2-3 | TRBV9 | NA | NA
TGCAGCGTTGAAGATCGACTAGGGAATGGCTACACCTTC | CSVEDRLGNGYTF | TRBJ1-2 | TRBV29-1 | NA | NA
TGTGCCAGCAGCTCTCGGACAACAACTAATGAAAAACTGTTTTTT | CASSSRTTTNEKLFF | TRBJ1-4 | TRBV7-2 | NA | NA
TGCAGTGCTAGGCTCGGGTCCCACGAGCAGTACTTC | CSARLGSHEQYF | TRBJ2-7 | TRBV20-1 | NA | few
TGCAGTGCCGACAGGGGAGGGTGGAGCACTGAAGCTTTCTTT | CSADRGGWSTEAFF | TRBJ1-1 | TRBV20-1 | TRBD1 | NA
TGTGCCAGCAGCTGGATAGAGGACCCGAAAAGGGGATCGCAGTATTTT | CASSWIEDPKRGSQYF | TRBJ2-3 | TRBV7-8 | NA | NA
TGTGCCAGCAGCTCTAGGACAGGGGTTCCCTACGAGCAGTACTTC | CASSSRTGVPYEQYF | TRBJ2-7 | TRBV12-3/TRBV12-4 | TRBD1 | few
TGTGCCAGCAGTGAGAGACGGTCTAGCGCCGAGACCCAGTACTTC | CASSERRSSAETQYF | TRBJ2-5 | TRBV2 | NA | few
TGCGCCAGCAGCTTGGCCGGGATAGATCTGGGGTTGTCTTTAGTCACTGAAGCTTTCTTT | CASSLAGIDLGLSLVTEAFF | TRBJ1-1 | TRBV5-1 | NA | NA
TGTGCCAGCAGCTGGGGGACGGATTACAATGAGCAGTACTTC | CASSWGTDYNEQYF | TRBJ2-7 | TRBV13 | NA | NA
TGTGCCAGCAGCTGGGACCTAGCGGACCAAGAGACCCAGTACTTC | CASSWDLADQETQYF | TRBJ2-5 | TRBV11-3 | TRBD2 | NA
TGTGCCAGCAGTTTCGGTTCAACTAATGAAAAACTGTTTTTT | CASSFGSTNEKLFF | TRBJ1-4 | TRBV28 | NA | NA
TGCAGTGCTAGTAGCCGGACTTACTACAATGAGCAGTTCTTC | CSASSRTYYNEQFF | TRBJ2-1 | TRBV20-1 | NA | NA
TGCGCCAGCAGCCGGGCTTTAAGTGTGGATGCTAATGAAAAACTGTTTTTT | CASSRALSVDANEKLFF | TRBJ1-4 | TRBV4-3 | NA | few
TGTGCCACCAGTGATTCGAGGGGACAGGGGACGCCCTACGAGCAGTACTTC | CATSDSRGQGTPYEQYF | TRBJ2-7 | TRBV24-1 | TRBD1 | NA
TGCAGCGTTGATTCCCCTAGCGGCGTCAACACAGATACGCAGTATTTT | CSVDSPSGVNTDTQYF | TRBJ2-3 | TRBV29-1 | TRBD2 | few
TGTGCCAGCAGCTCCCCAGGGGGGGTCTCCTACAATGAGCGGTTCTTC | CASSSPGGVSYNERFF | TRBJ2-1 | TRBV5-5 | NA | NA
TGCAGTGCTAGAGATTTATTGGGCAGCGTGAACACTGAAGCTTTCTTT | CSARDLLGSVNTEAFF | TRBJ1-1 | TRBV20-1 | NA | NA
TGTGCCAGCAGCCCCAGGGGAGTGTGGGGAGATACGCAGTATTTT | CASSPRGVWGDTQYF | TRBJ2-3 | TRBV9 | NA | once
TGTGCCAGCCGGGTAGCGGGAGGAGTACCCGGTGAGCAGTACTTC | CASRVAGGVPGEQYF | TRBJ2-7 | TRBV7-9 | TRBD2 | NA
TGTGCCAGCAGCCCGCCGGGAGGCGGTTACGAGCAGTACTTC | CASSPPGGGYEQYF | TRBJ2-7 | TRBV9 | TRBD2 | few
TGTGCCAGCAGTTTCCAGCTAGCGGGAGCACAAGAGACCCAGTACTTC | CASSFQLAGAQETQYF | TRBJ2-5 | TRBV28 | TRBD2 | few
TGTGCCAGCAGTTTATCGGGTGGTTTCGAGCAGTACTTC | CASSLSGGFEQYF | TRBJ2-7 | TRBV27 | NA | NA
TGTGCCACCAGCCTAAGGACGGTGGATCAGCCCCAGCATTTT | CATSLRTVDQPQHF | TRBJ1-5 | TRBV15 | NA | NA
TGCAGTGTAGTAACTTCAAGCACAGATACGCAGTATTTT | CSVVTSSTDTQYF | TRBJ2-3 | TRBV20-1 | NA | few
TGCAGTGCTAGAGATCCGAATAGCGGGAGGTCCTACGAGCAGTACTTC | CSARDPNSGRSYEQYF | TRBJ2-7 | TRBV20-1 | TRBD2 | NA
TGCAGTGCTAGTCGTCGGGGGCTCTACAATGAGCAGTTCTTC | CSASRRGLYNEQFF | TRBJ2-1 | TRBV20-1 | NA | few
TGTGCCAGCAGCGGTCGGGACAGGCCTTCCTCTGGGGCCAACGTCCTGACTTTC | CASSGRDRPSSGANVLTF | TRBJ2-6 | TRBV9 | TRBD1 | NA
TGTGCCAGCAGCCCCCCCGCGGTAATGGCCTACGAGCAGTACTTC | CASSPPAVMAYEQYF | TRBJ2-7 | TRBV7-2 | NA | NA